Here is one T cell receptor beta chain with its context. The sample belongs to a study of cytomegalovirus exposure and HLA in healthy donors. There are 15 residues in the CDR3. Germline V gene lookup returns CDR1 SNHLY and CDR2 FYNNEI. Trimming left V 5 bases short and J 3 bases short, with 13 bases between. The method was immunoSEQ multiplex PCR; TCRdb's version includes in-frame clones alone and lacks a portion of them. The repertoire holds 150,000 to 200,000 clones, with roughly 83% as singletons. The rearrangement joins TRBV2 to TRBJ2-2; D possibly corresponds to TRBD2 (6 bases). Sequencing was carried out using PBMCs. This sequence originates from a man aged 25 to 40 in good health and CMV-seropositive. CDR3 loop: CASSRTSRYTGELFF. In DNA, the CDR3 is TGTGCCAGCAGTAGAACTAGCAGATACACCGGGGAGCTGTTTTTT.